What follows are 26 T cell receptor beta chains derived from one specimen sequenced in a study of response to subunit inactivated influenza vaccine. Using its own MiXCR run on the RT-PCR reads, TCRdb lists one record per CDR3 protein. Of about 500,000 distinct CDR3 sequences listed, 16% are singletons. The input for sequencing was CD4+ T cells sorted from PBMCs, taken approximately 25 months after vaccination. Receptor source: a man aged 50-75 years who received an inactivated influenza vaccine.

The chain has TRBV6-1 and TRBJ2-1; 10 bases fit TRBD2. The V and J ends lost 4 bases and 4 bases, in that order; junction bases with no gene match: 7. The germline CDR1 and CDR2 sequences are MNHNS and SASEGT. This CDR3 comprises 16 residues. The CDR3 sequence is CASSGWASGRYNEQFF. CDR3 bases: TGTGCCAGCAGTGGTTGGGCTAGCGGGAGATACAATGAGCAGTTCTTC.

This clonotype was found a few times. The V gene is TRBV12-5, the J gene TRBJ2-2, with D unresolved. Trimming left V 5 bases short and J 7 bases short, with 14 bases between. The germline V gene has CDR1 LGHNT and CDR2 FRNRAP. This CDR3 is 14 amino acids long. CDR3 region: CASGTEPPRGELFF. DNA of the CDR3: TGTGCTAGTGGTACCGAACCCCCACGCGGGGAGCTGTTTTTT.

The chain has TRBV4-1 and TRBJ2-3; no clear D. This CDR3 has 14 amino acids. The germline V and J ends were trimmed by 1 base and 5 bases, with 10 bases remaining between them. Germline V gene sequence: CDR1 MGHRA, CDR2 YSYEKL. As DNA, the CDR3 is TGCGCCAGCAGCCAAGGGTCCCCGATAGATACGCAGTATTTT. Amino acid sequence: CASSQGSPIDTQYF.

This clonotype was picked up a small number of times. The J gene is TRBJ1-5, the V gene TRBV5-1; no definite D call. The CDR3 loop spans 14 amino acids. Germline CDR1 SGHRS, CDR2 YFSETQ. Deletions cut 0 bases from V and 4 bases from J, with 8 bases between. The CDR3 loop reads CASSLDHGNQPQHF. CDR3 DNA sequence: TGCGCCAGCAGCTTGGATCACGGTAATCAGCCCCAGCATTTT.

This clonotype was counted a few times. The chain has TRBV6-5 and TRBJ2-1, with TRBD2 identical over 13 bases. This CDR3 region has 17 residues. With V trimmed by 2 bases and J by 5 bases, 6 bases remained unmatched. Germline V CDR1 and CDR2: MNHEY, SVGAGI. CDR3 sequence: CASSYTPGLAGHNEQFF. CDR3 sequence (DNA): TGTGCCAGCAGTTACACACCGGGACTAGCGGGGCACAATGAGCAGTTCTTC.

The CDR3 DNA is TGTGCCAGCAGTCAGGGGTCTTCTGCCTACGAGCAGTACTTC. This sequence encodes CASSQGSSAYEQYF. J is TRBJ2-7 and V is TRBV12-3 or TRBV12-4; a weak D match, TRBD1 (6 bases). V lost 5 bases and J lost 2, with 13 bases in between. CDR3 length: 14 amino acids.

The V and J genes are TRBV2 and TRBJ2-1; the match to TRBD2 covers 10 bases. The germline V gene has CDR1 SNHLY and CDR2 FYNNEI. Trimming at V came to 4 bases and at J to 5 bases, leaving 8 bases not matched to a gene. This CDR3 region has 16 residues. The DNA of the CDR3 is TGTGCCAGCAGTGTCGGGCCGGGACTAGCGCACAATGAGCAGTTCTTC. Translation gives CASSVGPGLAHNEQFF.

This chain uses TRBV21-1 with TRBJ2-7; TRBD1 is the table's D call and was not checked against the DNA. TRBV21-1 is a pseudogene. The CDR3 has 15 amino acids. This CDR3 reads CASSNWGGPSYEQYF. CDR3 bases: TGTGCCAGCAGCAATTGGGGGGGACCCTCCTACGAGCAGTACTTC.

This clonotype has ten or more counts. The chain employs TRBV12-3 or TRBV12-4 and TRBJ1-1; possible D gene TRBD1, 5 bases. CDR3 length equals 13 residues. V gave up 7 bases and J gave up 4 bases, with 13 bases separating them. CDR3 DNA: TGTGCCAGCACCCGGGGGGAGGGCACTGAAGCTTTCTTT. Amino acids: CASTRGEGTEAFF.

This CDR3 is CASSEGGQKETQYF. CDR3 in DNA: TGCGCCAGCAGTGAGGGGGGGCAGAAAGAGACCCAGTACTTC. The chain combines TRBV10-2 with TRBJ2-5; D may be TRBD1 or TRBD2 (6 bases each). Germline loops: CDR1 WSHSY, CDR2 SAAADI. V lost 2 bases and J lost 3, with 10 bases in between. The CDR3 has 14 amino acids.

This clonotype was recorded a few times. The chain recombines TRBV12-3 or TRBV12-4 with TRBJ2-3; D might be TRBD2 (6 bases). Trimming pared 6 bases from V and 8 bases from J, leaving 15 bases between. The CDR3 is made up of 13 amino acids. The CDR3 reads CASSMAGSSTQYF. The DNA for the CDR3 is TGTGCCAGCAGCATGGCGGGGTCTAGTACGCAGTATTTT.

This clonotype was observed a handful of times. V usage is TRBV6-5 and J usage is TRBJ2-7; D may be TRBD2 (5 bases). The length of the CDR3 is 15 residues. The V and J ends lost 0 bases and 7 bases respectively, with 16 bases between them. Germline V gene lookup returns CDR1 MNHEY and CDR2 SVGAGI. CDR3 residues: CASSYSKGRLNEQYF. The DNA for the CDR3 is TGTGCCAGCAGTTACTCGAAAGGGAGACTGAATGAGCAGTACTTC.

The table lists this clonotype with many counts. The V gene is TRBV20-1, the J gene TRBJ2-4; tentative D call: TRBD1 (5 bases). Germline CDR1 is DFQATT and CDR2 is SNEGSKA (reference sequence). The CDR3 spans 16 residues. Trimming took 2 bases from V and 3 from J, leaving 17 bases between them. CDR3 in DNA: TGCAGTGCTAGAAACCCCACCGCAGGGTTCAAAAACATTCAGTACTTC. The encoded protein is CSARNPTAGFKNIQYF.

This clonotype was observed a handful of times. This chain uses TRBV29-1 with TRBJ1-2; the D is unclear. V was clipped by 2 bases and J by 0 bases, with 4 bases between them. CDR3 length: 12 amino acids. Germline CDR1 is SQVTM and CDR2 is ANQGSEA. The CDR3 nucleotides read TGCAGCGTTGAATTGTCTAACTATGGCTACACCTTC. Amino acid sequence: CSVELSNYGYTF.

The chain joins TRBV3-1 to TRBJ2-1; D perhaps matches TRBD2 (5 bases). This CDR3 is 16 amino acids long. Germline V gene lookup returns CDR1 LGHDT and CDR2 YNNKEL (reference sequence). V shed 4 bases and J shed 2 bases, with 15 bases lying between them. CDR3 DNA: TGTGCCAGCAGCCCCCGGACCGGCGGGCCCTACAATGAGCAGTTCTTC. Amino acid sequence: CASSPRTGGPYNEQFF.

In DNA form, the CDR3 reads TGTGCCAGTTTTGGACTAGCCGGGCCCTACGAGCAGTACTTC. It specifies CASFGLAGPYEQYF. The rearrangement joins TRBV28 to TRBJ2-7; 8 bases map to TRBD2. This CDR3 contains 14 residues. The junction had 9 bases not matched to a gene; V was cut back by 9 bases and J by 2 bases. Germline V gene data show CDR1 as MDHEN and CDR2 as SYDVKM.

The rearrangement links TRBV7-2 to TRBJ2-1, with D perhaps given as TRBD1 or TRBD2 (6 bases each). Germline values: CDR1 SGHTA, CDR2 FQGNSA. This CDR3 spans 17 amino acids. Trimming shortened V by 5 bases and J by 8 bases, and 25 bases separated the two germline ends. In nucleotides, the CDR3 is TGTGCCAGCAGCCCCCCATTACGGGGGCTTCCATCGGATGAGCAGTTCTTC. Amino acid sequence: CASSPPLRGLPSDEQFF.

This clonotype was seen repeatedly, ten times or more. CDR3 bases: TGTGCCAGCAGACCCACAGGGGTCACAGATACGCAGTATTTT. It specifies CASRPTGVTDTQYF. The V and J genes are TRBV12-3 or TRBV12-4 and TRBJ2-3; 7 bases line up with TRBD1. V was pared by 6 bases and J by 2 bases, with 5 bases of the junction left unmatched. This CDR3 contains 14 residues.

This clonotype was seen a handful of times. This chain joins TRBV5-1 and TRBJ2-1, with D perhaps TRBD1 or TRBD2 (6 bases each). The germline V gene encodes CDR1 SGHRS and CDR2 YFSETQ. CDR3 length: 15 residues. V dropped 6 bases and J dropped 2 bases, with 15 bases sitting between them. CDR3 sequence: CASMIVGGAYNEQFF. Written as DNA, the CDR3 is TGCGCCAGCATGATTGTGGGGGGCGCCTACAATGAGCAGTTCTTC.

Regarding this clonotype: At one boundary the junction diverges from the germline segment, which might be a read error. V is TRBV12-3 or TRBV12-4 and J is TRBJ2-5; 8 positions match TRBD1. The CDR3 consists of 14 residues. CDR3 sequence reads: CASNRQGPQDTQYF. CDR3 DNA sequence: TGTGCCAGCAACCGACAGGGGCCCCAAGATACCCAGTACTTC.

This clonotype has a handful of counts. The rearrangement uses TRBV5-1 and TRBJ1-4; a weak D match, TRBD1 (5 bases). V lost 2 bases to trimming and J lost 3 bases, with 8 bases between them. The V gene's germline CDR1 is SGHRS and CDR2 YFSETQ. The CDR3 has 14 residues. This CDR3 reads CASSFGGANEKLFF. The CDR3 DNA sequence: TGCGCCAGCAGCTTCGGGGGAGCTAATGAAAAACTGTTTTTT.

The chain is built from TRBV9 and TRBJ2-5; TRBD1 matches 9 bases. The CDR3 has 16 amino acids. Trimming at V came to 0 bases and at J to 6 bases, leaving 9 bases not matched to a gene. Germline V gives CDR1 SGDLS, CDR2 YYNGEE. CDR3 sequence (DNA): TGTGCCAGCAGCGTAGGGTCCGGACAGGGGAGGAAGACCCAGTACTTC. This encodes CASSVGSGQGRKTQYF.

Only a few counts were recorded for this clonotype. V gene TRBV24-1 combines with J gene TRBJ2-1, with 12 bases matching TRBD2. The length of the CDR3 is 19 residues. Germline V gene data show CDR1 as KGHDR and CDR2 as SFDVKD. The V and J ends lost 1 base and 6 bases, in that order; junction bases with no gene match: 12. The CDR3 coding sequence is TGTGCCACCAGTGATTTTAAGACTAGCGGGGGCCCGGTAGGCAATGAGCAGTTCTTC. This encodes CATSDFKTSGGPVGNEQFF.

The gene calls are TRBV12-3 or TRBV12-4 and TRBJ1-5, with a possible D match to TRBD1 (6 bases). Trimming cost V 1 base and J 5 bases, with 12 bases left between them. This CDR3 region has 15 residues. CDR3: CASSLGGGWHQPQHF. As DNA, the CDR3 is TGTGCCAGCAGTTTAGGAGGGGGGTGGCATCAGCCCCAGCATTTT.

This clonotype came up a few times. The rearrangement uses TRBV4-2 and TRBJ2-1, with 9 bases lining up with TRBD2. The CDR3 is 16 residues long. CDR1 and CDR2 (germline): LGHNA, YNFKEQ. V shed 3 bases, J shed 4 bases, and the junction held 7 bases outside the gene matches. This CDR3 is CASSQSLLAGYNEQFF. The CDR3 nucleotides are TGTGCCAGCAGCCAGAGCTTACTAGCGGGTTACAATGAGCAGTTCTTC.

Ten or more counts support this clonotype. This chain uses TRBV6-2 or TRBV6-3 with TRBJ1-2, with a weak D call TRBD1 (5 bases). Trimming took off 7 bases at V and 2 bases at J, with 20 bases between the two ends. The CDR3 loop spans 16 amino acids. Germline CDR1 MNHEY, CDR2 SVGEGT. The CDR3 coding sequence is TGTGCCAGCACTTCGGGGTGGAGGCGACAGAACTATGGCTACACCTTC. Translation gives CASTSGWRRQNYGYTF.